A selection of T cell receptor beta chains follows, all from one sample in a study of blood T cell repertoires in COVID-19. The data were produced by immunoSEQ multiplex PCR, yet TCRdb's version contains in-frame clones alone and is incomplete. The sample consists of about 260,000 clones, over 80% of them appearing once. Sequenced: peripheral blood. The receptors stem from a woman in her forties who had recovered from COVID-19. The CDR3 runs from the conserved cysteine through the conserved F or W. The order of the fields is D gene, clone size, V gene, J gene, CDR3 protein, CDR3 DNA. A D gene is named only where the DNA matches it firmly. Not every row has a clone size; where given, it reads once, few, many or a size class.

>-|-|TRBV2|TRBJ2-7
CASIRGDEQYF
TGTGCCAGCATAAGGGGTGACGAGCAGTACTTC
>-|-|TRBV10-2|TRBJ2-7
CASSESWQGDEQYF
TGCGCCAGCAGTGAGTCGTGGCAGGGCGACGAGCAGTACTTC
>TRBD1|-|TRBV12-3/TRBV12-4|TRBJ1-2
CASSPAGGHGYTF
TGTGCCAGCAGTCCGGCAGGGGGACATGGCTACACCTTC
>TRBD2|-|TRBV4-2|TRBJ2-1
CASSHISGTSYNEQFF
TGTGCCAGCAGCCATATTAGCGGGACTTCGTACAATGAGCAGTTCTTC
>-|-|TRBV15|TRBJ1-4
CATSRRGRGNEKLFF
TGTGCCACCAGCAGAAGGGGCAGGGGTAATGAAAAACTGTTTTTT
>-|-|TRBV2|TRBJ1-1
CASRPGWGQGTEAFF
TGTGCCAGCAGGCCAGGGTGGGGGCAGGGCACTGAAGCTTTCTTT
>TRBD2|-|TRBV6-1|TRBJ2-7
CASSEALRGLVFNEQYF
TGTGCCAGCAGTGAAGCGCTTCGGGGACTAGTTTTCAACGAGCAGTACTTC
>-|-|TRBV7-2|TRBJ2-5
CASSLGLTQETQYF
TGTGCCAGCAGCTTAGGACTTACCCAAGAGACCCAGTACTTC
>-|-|TRBV19|TRBJ1-5
CASSKGRAGNQPQHF
TGTGCCAGTAGTAAAGGACGCGCGGGGAATCAGCCCCAGCATTTT
>TRBD1|-|TRBV11-2|TRBJ1-3
CASTVDRGNTIYF
TGTGCCAGCACCGTAGACAGGGGGAACACCATATATTTT
>-|-|TRBV2|TRBJ1-6
CASGQDHSPLHF
TGTGCCAGCGGGCAGGATCATTCACCCCTCCACTTT
>TRBD1|-|TRBV13|TRBJ1-4
CASSLGQRDRGRFGEKLFF
TGTGCCAGCAGCTTAGGCCAGAGGGACAGGGGTAGGTTTGGTGAAAAACTGTTTTTT
>-|-|TRBV11-2|TRBJ1-1
CASSPNPNTEAFF
TGTGCCAGCAGCCCTAACCCGAACACTGAAGCTTTCTTT
>TRBD1|-|TRBV30|TRBJ1-2
CAWSDDVDRGNYGYTF
TGTGCCTGGAGTGACGACGTGGACAGGGGGAACTATGGCTACACCTTC
>-|-|TRBV9|TRBJ2-3
CASSVVGLDTQYF
TGTGCCAGCAGCGTAGTGGGGCTTGATACGCAGTATTTT
>TRBD1|-|TRBV29-1|TRBJ2-1
CSAEGASYNEQFF
TGCAGCGCTGAGGGGGCCTCCTACAATGAGCAGTTCTTC
>-|-|TRBV7-9|TRBJ1-6
CASSTSPGFRSPLHF
TGTGCCAGCAGCACTAGCCCGGGCTTCAGGTCACCCCTCCACTTT
>TRBD1|-|TRBV7-2|TRBJ2-1
CASSASGTGHYNEQFF
TGTGCCAGCAGCGCCTCCGGGACAGGCCACTACAATGAGCAGTTCTTC
>-|-|TRBV5-1|TRBJ2-2
CASSLPRVTNTGELFF
TGCGCCAGCAGCTTGCCCAGGGTTACGAACACCGGGGAGCTGTTTTTT
>-|-|TRBV25-1|TRBJ1-3
CASRDTLSGNTIYF
TGTGCCAGCAGGGACACCCTATCTGGAAACACCATATATTTT
>-|few|TRBV29-1|TRBJ2-2
CSVGIRGGELFF
TGCAGCGTTGGTATTAGAGGCGGGGAGCTGTTTTTT
>-|-|TRBV6-2/TRBV6-3|TRBJ2-7
CASSRRTVYEQYF
TGTGCCAGCAGCCGGCGGACAGTTTACGAGCAGTACTTC
>-|-|TRBV2|TRBJ1-2
CASSGRGTADFWYGYTF
TGTGCCAGCAGTGGAAGGGGGACCGCAGACTTTTGGTATGGCTACACCTTC
>-|-|TRBV19|TRBJ2-3
CASFFLDTQYF
TGTGCCAGTTTCTTCCTAGATACGCAGTATTTT
>-|many|TRBV7-2|TRBJ1-2
CASSLNAGGYGYTF
TGTGCCAGCAGCTTAAACGCAGGAGGGTATGGCTACACCTTC
>TRBD2|-|TRBV30|TRBJ2-5
CAWSGGLAKQETQYF
TGTGCCTGGAGTGGGGGACTAGCGAAACAAGAGACCCAGTACTTC
>-|-|TRBV12-3/TRBV12-4|TRBJ1-2
CASALTGGGYTF
TGTGCCAGCGCTCTTACCGGAGGGGGCTACACCTTC
>-|-|TRBV4-1|TRBJ2-1
CASSQGGWGRRQFF
TGCGCCAGCAGCCAAGGGGGGTGGGGGCGTAGGCAGTTCTTC